The source of this TCR beta chain is a study of OX40 agonist ivuxolimab in advanced cancers. TCRdb's table, derived via immunoSEQ multiplex PCR, lists solely in-frame clones and lacks some. Of about 72,000 clones listed, about 91% are singletons. Study-level results: There were, on average, more expanded clones in CD8+ T cells than in CD4+.

A note on this clone: Antigen unknown.

This CDR3 comprises 15 residues. Germline V gene lookup returns CDR1 GTSNPN and CDR2 SVGIG (reference sequence). The V and J ends lost 0 bases and 7 bases, in that order; junction bases with no gene match: 8. This TCR came from an adult with an advanced solid tumor such as melanoma, head and neck, liver or kidney cancer. The sample consisted of CD4+ or CD8+ T cells sorted from blood, taken in a trial of the OX40 agonist ivuxolimab. The chain carries TRBV30 and TRBJ2-3; TRBD2 matches at 9 bases. The DNA of the CDR3 is TGTGCCTGGAGTGTGAGTCTTGGGACTAGCTATACGCAGTATTTT. It is translated as CAWSVSLGTSYTQYF.